Below are 8 T cell receptor beta chains sequenced from a single sample in a study of shared clonotypes between healthy human individuals. The method was immunoSEQ multiplex PCR; TCRdb's version includes in-frame clones alone and lacks a portion of them. The sample includes around 2.5 million clones, over 85% seen only once; the top ten take 0.36%. The specimen was naive CD4+ T cells from PBMCs. The subset is: CD45RA+ positively selected. Receptor source: a man aged 18 to 30 in good health. Some clones in this sample may be carry-over from other donors' samples.

The V and J genes are TRBV2 and TRBJ1-3, with no clear D. The V end was cut by 7 bases, the J end by 0 bases, with 10 bases between. Germline V gene data show CDR1 as SNHLY and CDR2 as FYNNEI. This CDR3 has 14 amino acids. The CDR3 region has the DNA TGTGCCAGCAAAAAGGTAACCTCTGGAAACACCATATATTTT. It specifies CASKKVTSGNTIYF. Using reference TRBV2 and TRBJ1-3 for the parts outside the CDR3, the full variable domain is EPEVTQTPSHQVTQMGQEVILRCVPISNHLYFYWYRQILGQKVEFLVSFYNNEISEKSEIFDDQFSVERPDGSNFTLKIRSTKLEDSAMYFCASKKVTSGNTIYFGEGSWLTVV.

V usage is TRBV7-2 and J usage is TRBJ1-5; 9 bases are shared with TRBD1. The junction had 7 bases not matched to a gene; V was cut back by 4 bases and J by 6 bases. The CDR3 is 15 amino acids. Germline V CDR1 and CDR2: SGHTA, FQGNSA. CDR3 coding DNA: TGTGCCAGCAGCTCTACAGGGGGCGGCGGTCAGCCCCAGCATTTT. This sequence encodes CASSSTGGGGQPQHF.

This chain uses TRBV5-5 with TRBJ1-5; maybe TRBD1 (5 bases). CDR1 SGHKS and CDR2 YYEKEE come from the germline V gene (reference sequence). This CDR3 is built from 14 residues. Between the trimmed V and J ends, which lost 3 bases and 5 bases, there was a span of 12 bases. DNA of the CDR3: TGTGCCAGCAGCTATTACAGCAGGGATCAGCCCCAGCATTTT. Translated, it gives CASSYYSRDQPQHF.

CDR3 in amino acids: CASSPQRGQNTGELFF. For the CDR3, the DNA is TGTGCCAGCAGCCCCCAAAGGGGACAGAACACCGGGGAGCTGTTTTTT. This rearrangement joins TRBV5-4 to TRBJ2-2; D is possibly TRBD1 (6 bases). CDR1 is SGHNT, CDR2 YYREEE, per germline (reference sequence). V lost 4 bases to trimming and J lost 1 base, with 14 bases between them. The CDR3 covers 16 residues.

This chain connects TRBV28 to TRBJ2-2; 12 bases map to TRBD1. Germline V lookup: CDR1 MDHEN, CDR2 SYDVKM. J gave up 0 bases and V 0 bases, and 2 bases lay outside the gene matches. This CDR3 is 18 amino acids long. The CDR3 sequence: CASSLWGTGGSNTGELFF. CDR3 bases: TGTGCCAGCAGTTTATGGGGGACAGGGGGCTCGAACACCGGGGAGCTGTTTTTT.

This chain joins TRBV30 and TRBJ1-2; 10 bases are a match to TRBD1. The V gene end was trimmed by 4 bases and the J gene end by 2 bases; junction bases not matched to a gene: 4. The germline gives CDR1 GTSNPN, CDR2 SVGIG (reference sequence). The CDR3 consists of 14 residues. DNA for the CDR3: TGTGCCTGGAAGTTGGACAGGGGGAACTATGGCTACACCTTC. Its protein product is CAWKLDRGNYGYTF.

The chain carries TRBV6-5 and TRBJ1-1; 7 positions agree with TRBD1. Germline V gene data show CDR1 as MNHEY and CDR2 as SVGAGI. This CDR3 comprises 12 residues. With V trimmed by 2 bases and J by 6 bases, 0 bases remained unmatched. The CDR3 region is CASSYDRAEAFF. CDR3 in DNA: TGTGCCAGCAGTTACGACAGGGCTGAAGCTTTCTTT.

The rearrangement uses TRBV7-3 and TRBJ2-1; TRBD2 matches 11 bases. This CDR3 is built from 14 residues. Germline V lookup: CDR1 SGHTA, CDR2 FQGTGA. Germline trimming cut 5 bases from V and 12 bases from J; bases unmatched to any gene: 9. In DNA form, the CDR3 reads TGTGCCAGCAGCGCCGGGACTAGCGGACTAGTGCAGTTCTTC. It is translated as CASSAGTSGLVQFF.